These T cell receptor beta chains were read from a single sample in a study of T cells after yellow fever vaccination. TCRdb itself ran the 5' RACE reads through MiXCR, one entry per CDR3 protein. The table has nearly 550,000 distinct CDR3 sequences, over 15% seen once; the top ten hold around an eighth. The sequences come from PBMCs, collected 15 days after the yellow fever booster vaccination. The receptors were sampled from a man aged 30 to 39 who received the YFV17D yellow fever vaccine. CDR3s include the opening cysteine and the closing phenylalanine or tryptophan. D genes are given only for firm matches. Only some rows state a clone size, as once, few, many or a class for expanded clones.

clone_size,j_call,v_call,d_call,cdr3_aa,cdr3_nt
few,TRBJ2-3,TRBV7-2,TRBD2,CASSARLAGGGDTQYF,TGTGCCAGCAGCGCCAGACTAGCGGGAGGGGGAGATACGCAGTATTTT
.,TRBJ2-3,TRBV20-1,.,CSATGTTQGDTQYF,TGCAGTGCGACCGGGACTACCCAGGGGGATACGCAGTATTTT
.,TRBJ2-3,TRBV5-5,TRBD2,CASTDSPGGSDTQYF,TGTGCCAGCACCGATAGCCCGGGAGGTTCTGATACGCAGTATTTT
.,TRBJ2-2,TRBV20-1,TRBD1,CSARGTTQGVIGELFF,TGCAGTGCTAGAGGGACAACACAGGGGGTAATCGGGGAGCTGTTTTTT
few,TRBJ2-2,TRBV7-2,.,CASSLLGFPNTGELFF,TGTGCCAGCAGCTTACTAGGTTTTCCGAACACCGGGGAGCTGTTTTTT
.,TRBJ2-7,TRBV6-1,TRBD2,CASRPRLAEGIYEQYF,TGTGCCAGCAGACCTCGTCTAGCGGAGGGAATCTACGAGCAGTACTTC
few,TRBJ1-1,TRBV5-6,.,CASSGLMGTEAFF,TGTGCCAGCAGCGGATTAATGGGGACTGAAGCTTTCTTT
few,TRBJ1-6,TRBV4-2,TRBD1,CASSLRGGQGNSPLHF,TGTGCCAGCAGCCTAAGGGGGGGACAGGGGAATTCACCCCTCCACTTT
many,TRBJ1-3,TRBV12-3/TRBV12-4,.,CASSAAGAGNTIYF,TGTGCCAGCAGCGCGGCGGGGGCTGGAAACACCATATATTTT
.,TRBJ1-4,TRBV5-1,.,CASSLTGSEKLFF,TGCGCCAGCAGCTTGACAGGTTCTGAAAAACTGTTTTTT
few,TRBJ2-7,TRBV7-2,TRBD2,CASSLPRTGGSYEQYF,TGTGCCAGCAGCTTGCCCAGGACGGGAGGATCCTACGAGCAGTACTTC
.,TRBJ2-5,TRBV30,.,CAWSAWRGNQETQYF,TGTGCCTGGAGTGCGTGGAGGGGTAACCAAGAGACCCAGTACTTC
few,TRBJ2-1,TRBV19,.,CASHSLDSLYNEQFF,TGTGCCAGCCACAGCCTCGACAGTCTTTACAATGAGCAGTTCTTC
.,TRBJ2-7,TRBV5-4,TRBD2,CASSLREGTSGFHEQYF,TGTGCCAGCAGCTTGAGGGAAGGGACTAGCGGATTCCACGAGCAGTACTTC
.,TRBJ2-5,TRBV7-6,TRBD2,CASRAWAGEETQYF,TGTGCCAGCAGGGCCTGGGCGGGAGAAGAGACCCAGTACTTC
few,TRBJ2-7,TRBV4-3,.,CASSQEASEIYEQYF,TGCGCCAGCAGCCAAGAGGCTAGCGAGATCTACGAGCAGTACTTC
.,TRBJ2-1,TRBV5-4,TRBD2,CASSFNGGRAGNEQFF,TGTGCCAGCAGCTTTAATGGCGGGAGGGCCGGGAATGAGCAGTTCTTC
few,TRBJ2-5,TRBV6-2/TRBV6-3,.,CASSYKEETQYF,TGTGCCAGCAGTTACAAGGAGGAGACCCAGTACTTC
.,TRBJ2-5,TRBV5-6,.,CASSLASYQETQYF,TGTGCCAGCAGCTTGGCCTCCTACCAAGAGACCCAGTACTTC
.,TRBJ2-1,TRBV10-3,.,CAIKGGFNEQFF,TGTGCCATCAAGGGTGGTTTCAATGAGCAGTTCTTC
.,TRBJ2-3,TRBV27,TRBD2,CASSREGLLAGGPDTQYF,TGTGCCAGCAGCAGGGAGGGGTTACTAGCGGGAGGGCCAGATACGCAGTATTTT
.,TRBJ2-3,TRBV20-1,TRBD2,CSLIGTSGSTDTQYF,TGCAGTCTCATCGGGACTAGCGGGAGCACAGATACGCAGTATTTT
.,TRBJ2-1,TRBV9,TRBD1,CASSVARTGVDEQFF,TGTGCCAGCAGCGTAGCGAGGACAGGGGTGGATGAGCAGTTCTTC
.,TRBJ2-7,TRBV6-1,.,CASSLFEQYF,TGTGCCAGCAGCCTCTTCGAGCAGTACTTC
.,TRBJ2-3,TRBV5-4,.,CASSFRGRPTDTQYF,TGTGCCAGCAGCTTTCGGGGGAGACCCACAGATACGCAGTATTTT
few,TRBJ2-5,TRBV12-3/TRBV12-4,TRBD1,CASTPPDRTGETQYF,TGTGCCAGCACCCCACCGGACAGGACAGGAGAGACCCAGTACTTC
few,TRBJ2-3,TRBV29-1,TRBD1,CSEHRGGDTQYF,TGCAGCGAACACAGGGGCGGTGATACGCAGTATTTT
.,TRBJ1-5,TRBV11-2,.,CASSLEGGYQPQHF,TGTGCCAGCAGCTTGGAGGGGGGCTATCAGCCCCAGCATTTT